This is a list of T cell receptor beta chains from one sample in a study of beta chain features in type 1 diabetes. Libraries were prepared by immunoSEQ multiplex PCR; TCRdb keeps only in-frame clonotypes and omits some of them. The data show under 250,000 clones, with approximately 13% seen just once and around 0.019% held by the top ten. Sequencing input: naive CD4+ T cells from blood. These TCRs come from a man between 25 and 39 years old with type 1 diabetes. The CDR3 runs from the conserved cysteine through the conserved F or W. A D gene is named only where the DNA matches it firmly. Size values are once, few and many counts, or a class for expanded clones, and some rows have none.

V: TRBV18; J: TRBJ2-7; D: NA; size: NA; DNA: TGTGCCAGCTCACCACAGGTAGGGGAAAGCTCCTACGAGCAGTACTTC; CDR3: CASSPQVGESSYEQYF
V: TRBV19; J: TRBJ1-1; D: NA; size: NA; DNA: TGTGCCAGTAGTACAGGGGAAGGCACTGAAGCTTTCTTT; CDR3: CASSTGEGTEAFF
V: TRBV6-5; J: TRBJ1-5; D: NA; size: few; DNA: TGTGCCAGCAGTTACGGGCGGGGTCAGCCCCAGCATTTT; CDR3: CASSYGRGQPQHF
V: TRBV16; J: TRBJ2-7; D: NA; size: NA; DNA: TGTGCCAGCAGCCAATCATACAACGAGCAGTACTTC; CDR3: CASSQSYNEQYF
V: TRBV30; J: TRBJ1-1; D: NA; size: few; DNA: TGTGCCTGGAAATCCTCGTACACTGAAGCTTTCTTT; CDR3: CAWKSSYTEAFF
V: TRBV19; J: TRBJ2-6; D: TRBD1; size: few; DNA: TGTGCCAGTAACGAGGACAGGGCTCCCGGGGCCAACGTCCTGACTTTC; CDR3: CASNEDRAPGANVLTF
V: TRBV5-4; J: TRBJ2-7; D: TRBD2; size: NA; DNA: TGTGCCAGCAGCTTTGGACTAGCGGGACCCGGGAGCCACGAGCAGTACTTC; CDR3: CASSFGLAGPGSHEQYF
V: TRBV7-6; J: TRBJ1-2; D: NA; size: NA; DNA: TGTGCCAGCAGCCCGTCGAGGGAAATAGAGGGCTACACCTTC; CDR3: CASSPSREIEGYTF
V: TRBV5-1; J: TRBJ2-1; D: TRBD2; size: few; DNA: TGCGCCAGCAGCTTGACTAGCGGGAATGAGCAGTTCTTC; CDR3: CASSLTSGNEQFF
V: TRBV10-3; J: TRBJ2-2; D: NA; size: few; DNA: TGTGCCATCTCCGCAGCGGTCACCGGGGAGCTGTTTTTT; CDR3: CAISAAVTGELFF
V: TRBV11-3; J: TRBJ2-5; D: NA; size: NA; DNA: TGTGCCAGCAGCCCCGCGACACTTCAAGAGACCCAGTACTTC; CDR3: CASSPATLQETQYF
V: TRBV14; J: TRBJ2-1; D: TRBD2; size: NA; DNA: TGTGCCAGCAGCGACAGCGGACTAGCGGTAAACAATGAGCAGTTCTTC; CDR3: CASSDSGLAVNNEQFF
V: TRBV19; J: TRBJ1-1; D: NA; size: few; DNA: TGTGCCAGTAGTGTGGAGGTGAGTGGTAGCACTGAAGCTTTCTTT; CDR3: CASSVEVSGSTEAFF
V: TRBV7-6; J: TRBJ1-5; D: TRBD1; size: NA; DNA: TGTGCCAGCAGCTTAAAAGGGGGCAAGGCTCAGCCCCAGCATTTT; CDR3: CASSLKGGKAQPQHF
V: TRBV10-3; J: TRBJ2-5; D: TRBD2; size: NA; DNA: TGTGCCATCAGGGCCGGGACTAGCGGGCTCCGGGCTGGGACCCAGTACTTC; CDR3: CAIRAGTSGLRAGTQYF
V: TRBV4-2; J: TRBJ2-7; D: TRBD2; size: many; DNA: TGTGCCAGCAGCCAAGAGAGGACTAGCGGTTACTACGAGCAGTACTTC; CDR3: CASSQERTSGYYEQYF
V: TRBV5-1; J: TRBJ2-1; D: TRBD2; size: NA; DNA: TGCGCCAGCAGCTTGTTGCGGGGGGCAAACAATGAGCAGTTCTTC; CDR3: CASSLLRGANNEQFF
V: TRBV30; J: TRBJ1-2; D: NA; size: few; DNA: TGTGCCTGGAGTCCCCAACCTCCGGGTTCCTATGGCTACACCTTC; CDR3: CAWSPQPPGSYGYTF
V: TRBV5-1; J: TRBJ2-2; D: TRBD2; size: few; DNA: TGCGCCAGCAGCTTAGCGGGGAGGAACACCGGGGAGCTGTTTTTT; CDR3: CASSLAGRNTGELFF
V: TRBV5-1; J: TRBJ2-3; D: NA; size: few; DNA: TGCGCCAGCAGCCCTGGACACCGGGCAGATACGCAGTATTTT; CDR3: CASSPGHRADTQYF
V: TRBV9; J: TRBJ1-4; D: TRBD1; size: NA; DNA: TGTGCCAGCAGCCCTCCGGGACAGGGCGAAAAACTGTTTTTT; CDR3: CASSPPGQGEKLFF
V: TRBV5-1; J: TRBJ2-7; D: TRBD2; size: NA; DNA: TGCGCCAGCAGCTTGGGAGCGGGAGGTTCCTACGAGCAGTACTTC; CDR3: CASSLGAGGSYEQYF
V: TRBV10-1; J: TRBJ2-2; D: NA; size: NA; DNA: TGCGCCAGCAGTGACGGGGATAACTCCGGGGAGCTGTTTTTT; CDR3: CASSDGDNSGELFF
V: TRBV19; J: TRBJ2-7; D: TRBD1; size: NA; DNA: TGTGCCAGTAGTATTAAGGGGACAGGGTCTTACGAGCAGTACTTC; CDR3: CASSIKGTGSYEQYF
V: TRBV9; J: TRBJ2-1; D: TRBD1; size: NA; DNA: TGTGCCAGCAGCAAAACAACAGGGGCCGTGCAGTTCTTC; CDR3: CASSKTTGAVQFF
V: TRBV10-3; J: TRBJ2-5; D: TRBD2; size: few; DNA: TGTGCCATCAGTGGAAGGGAGGGAGAGACCCAGTACTTC; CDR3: CAISGREGETQYF
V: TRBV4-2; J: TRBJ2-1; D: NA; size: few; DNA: TGTGCCAGCAGCCAAGAGGTCCGGGTGGAGCAGTTCTTC; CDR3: CASSQEVRVEQFF
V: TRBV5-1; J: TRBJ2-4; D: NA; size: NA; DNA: TGCGCCAGCAGCTTAGGAGGCGCGGCCAAAAACATTCAGTACTTC; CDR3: CASSLGGAAKNIQYF
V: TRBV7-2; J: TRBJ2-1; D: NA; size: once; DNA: TGTGCCAGCAGCTCAAACGGGGAGGCCAATGAGCAGTTCTTC; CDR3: CASSSNGEANEQFF
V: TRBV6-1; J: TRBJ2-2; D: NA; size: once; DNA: TGTGCCAGCAGTGAAGCGCCCAGGGGCCTCAGCGGGGAGCTGTTTTTT; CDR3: CASSEAPRGLSGELFF
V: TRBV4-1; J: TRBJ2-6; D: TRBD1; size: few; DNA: TGCGCCAGCAGCCAAGAGAGACAGGGGGTTGGGGCCAACGTCCTGACTTTC; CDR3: CASSQERQGVGANVLTF
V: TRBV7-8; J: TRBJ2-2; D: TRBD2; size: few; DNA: TGTGCCAGCAGCACTCGGGGTGCGGGGGGGCTGAACACCGGGGAGCTGTTTTTT; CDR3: CASSTRGAGGLNTGELFF
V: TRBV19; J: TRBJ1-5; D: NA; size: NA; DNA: TGTGCCAGTAGTCTGTTGACCCTGGAGCAGCCCCAGCATTTT; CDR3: CASSLLTLEQPQHF
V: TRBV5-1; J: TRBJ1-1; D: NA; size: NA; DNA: TGCGCCAGCAGCTTTACCGGTGCCGCTGAAGCTTTCTTT; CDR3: CASSFTGAAEAFF
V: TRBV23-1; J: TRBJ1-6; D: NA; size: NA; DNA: TGCGCCAGCAGTCAACGGGGTCGAGGCAATTCACCCCTCCACTTT; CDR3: CASSQRGRGNSPLHF
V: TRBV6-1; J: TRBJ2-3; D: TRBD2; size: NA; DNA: TGTGCCAGCAGTGAAGCGCCGGCGGGGGGAAGCACAGATACGCAGTATTTT; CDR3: CASSEAPAGGSTDTQYF
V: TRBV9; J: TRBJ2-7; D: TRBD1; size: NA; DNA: TGTGCCAGCAGCGTCTCCCCGGGACAGATCCCCTACGAGCAGTACTTC; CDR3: CASSVSPGQIPYEQYF
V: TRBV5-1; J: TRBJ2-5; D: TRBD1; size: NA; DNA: TGCGCCAGCAGCAACGACAGGGAAGAGACCCAGTACTTC; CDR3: CASSNDREETQYF
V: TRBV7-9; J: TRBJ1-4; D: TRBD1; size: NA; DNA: TGTGCCAGCAGCACTCGACAGGGGAGTGAAAAACTGTTTTTT; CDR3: CASSTRQGSEKLFF
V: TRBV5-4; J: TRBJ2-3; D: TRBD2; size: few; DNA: TGTGCCAGCAGCTTGAAACTAGCGGGAGGGGATACAGATACGCAGTATTTT; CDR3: CASSLKLAGGDTDTQYF
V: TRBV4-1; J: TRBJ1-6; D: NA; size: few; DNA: TGCGCCAGCAGCCAATCGGGAACTAGGGTCGGTTCACCCCTCCACTTT; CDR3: CASSQSGTRVGSPLHF
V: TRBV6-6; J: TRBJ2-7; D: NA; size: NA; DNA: TGTGCCAGCAGTTACTCACAGGCCAACTACGAGCAGTACTTC; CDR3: CASSYSQANYEQYF
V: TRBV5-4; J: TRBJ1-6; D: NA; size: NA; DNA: TGTGCCAGCAGCTTGGGGCAGGGGCGGAATTCACCCCTCCACTTT; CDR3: CASSLGQGRNSPLHF